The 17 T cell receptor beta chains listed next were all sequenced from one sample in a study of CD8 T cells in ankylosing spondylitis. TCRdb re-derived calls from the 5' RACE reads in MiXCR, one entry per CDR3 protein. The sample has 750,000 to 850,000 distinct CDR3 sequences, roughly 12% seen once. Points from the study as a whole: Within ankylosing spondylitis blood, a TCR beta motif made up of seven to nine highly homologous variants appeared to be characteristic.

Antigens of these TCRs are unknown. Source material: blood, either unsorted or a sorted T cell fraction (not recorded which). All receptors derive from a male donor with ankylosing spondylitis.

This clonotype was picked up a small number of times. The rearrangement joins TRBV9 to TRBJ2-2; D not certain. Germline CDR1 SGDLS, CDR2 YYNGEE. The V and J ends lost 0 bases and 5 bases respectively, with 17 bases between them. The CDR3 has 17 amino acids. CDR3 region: CASSVEGSDVWTGELFF. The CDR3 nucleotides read TGTGCCAGCAGCGTAGAAGGGTCCGACGTATGGACCGGGGAGCTGTTTTTT.

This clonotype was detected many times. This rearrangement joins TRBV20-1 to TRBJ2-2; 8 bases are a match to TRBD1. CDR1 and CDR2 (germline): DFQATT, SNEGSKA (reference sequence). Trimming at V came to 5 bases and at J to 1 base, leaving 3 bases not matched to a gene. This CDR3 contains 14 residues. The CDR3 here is CSAGDRRNTGELFF. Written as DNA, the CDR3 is TGCAGTGCTGGGGACAGGCGGAACACCGGGGAGCTGTTTTTT.

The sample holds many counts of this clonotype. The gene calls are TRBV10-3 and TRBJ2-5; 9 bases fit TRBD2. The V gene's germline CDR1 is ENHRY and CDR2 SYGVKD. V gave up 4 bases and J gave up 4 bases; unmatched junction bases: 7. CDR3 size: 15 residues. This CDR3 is CAISGLAGTGETQYF. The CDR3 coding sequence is TGTGCCATCAGTGGCCTAGCGGGAACGGGAGAGACCCAGTACTTC.

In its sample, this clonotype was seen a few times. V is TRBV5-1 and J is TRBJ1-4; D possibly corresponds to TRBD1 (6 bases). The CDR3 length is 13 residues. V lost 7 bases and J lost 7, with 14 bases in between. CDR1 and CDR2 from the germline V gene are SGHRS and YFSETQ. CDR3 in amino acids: CASRGGSGEKLFF. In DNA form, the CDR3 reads TGCGCCAGCCGAGGGGGAAGTGGTGAAAAACTGTTTTTT.

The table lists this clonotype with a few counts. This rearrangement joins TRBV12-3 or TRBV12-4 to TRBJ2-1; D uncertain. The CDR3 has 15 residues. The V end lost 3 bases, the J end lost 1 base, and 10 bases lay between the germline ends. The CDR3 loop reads CASSLYSLSYNEQFF. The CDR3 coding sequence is TGTGCCAGCAGTTTGTACAGCCTTTCCTACAATGAGCAGTTCTTC.

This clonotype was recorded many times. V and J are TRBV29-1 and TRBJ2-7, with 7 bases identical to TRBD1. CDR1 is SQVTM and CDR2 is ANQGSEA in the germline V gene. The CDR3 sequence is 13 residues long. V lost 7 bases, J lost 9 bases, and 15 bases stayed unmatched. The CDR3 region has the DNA TGCAGCGCATCCGGGACAGCTTTTTCTCTGCAGTACTTC. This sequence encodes CSASGTAFSLQYF.

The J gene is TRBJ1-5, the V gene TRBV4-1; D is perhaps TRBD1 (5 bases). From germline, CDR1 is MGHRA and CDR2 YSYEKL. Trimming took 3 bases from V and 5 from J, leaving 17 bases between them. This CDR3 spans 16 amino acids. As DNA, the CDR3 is TGCGCCAGCAGCCAGAGATATGGGGCGGGGGATCAGCCCCAGCATTTT. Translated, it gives CASSQRYGAGDQPQHF.

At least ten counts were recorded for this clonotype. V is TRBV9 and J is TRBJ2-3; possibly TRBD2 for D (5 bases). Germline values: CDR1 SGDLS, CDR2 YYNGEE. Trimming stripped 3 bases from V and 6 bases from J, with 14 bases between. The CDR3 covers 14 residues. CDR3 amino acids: CASSAHGMADTQYF. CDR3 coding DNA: TGTGCCAGCAGCGCCCACGGGATGGCGGATACGCAGTATTTT.

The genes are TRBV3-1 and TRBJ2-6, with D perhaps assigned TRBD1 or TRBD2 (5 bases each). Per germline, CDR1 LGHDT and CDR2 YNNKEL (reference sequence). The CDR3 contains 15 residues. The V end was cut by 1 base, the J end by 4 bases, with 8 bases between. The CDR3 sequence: CASSQGRDGANVLTF. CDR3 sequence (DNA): TGTGCCAGCAGCCAAGGACGGGACGGGGCCAACGTCCTGACTTTC.

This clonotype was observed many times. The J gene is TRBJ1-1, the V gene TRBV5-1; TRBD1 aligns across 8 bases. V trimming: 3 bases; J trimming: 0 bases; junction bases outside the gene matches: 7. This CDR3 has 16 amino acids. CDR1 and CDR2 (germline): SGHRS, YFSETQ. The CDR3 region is CASSSGTGGMNTEAFF. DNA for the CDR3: TGCGCCAGCAGCTCCGGGACAGGCGGCATGAACACTGAAGCTTTCTTT.

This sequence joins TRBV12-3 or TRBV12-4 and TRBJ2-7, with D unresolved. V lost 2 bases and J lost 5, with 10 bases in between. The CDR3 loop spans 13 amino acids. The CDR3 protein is CASSLMFPHEQYF. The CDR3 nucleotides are TGTGCCAGCAGTTTAATGTTTCCGCACGAGCAGTACTTC.

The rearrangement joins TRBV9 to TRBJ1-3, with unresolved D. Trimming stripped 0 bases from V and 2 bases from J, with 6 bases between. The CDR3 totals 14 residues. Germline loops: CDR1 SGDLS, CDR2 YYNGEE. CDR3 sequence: CASSVVGAGNTIYF. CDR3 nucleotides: TGTGCCAGCAGCGTAGTCGGGGCTGGAAACACCATATATTTT.

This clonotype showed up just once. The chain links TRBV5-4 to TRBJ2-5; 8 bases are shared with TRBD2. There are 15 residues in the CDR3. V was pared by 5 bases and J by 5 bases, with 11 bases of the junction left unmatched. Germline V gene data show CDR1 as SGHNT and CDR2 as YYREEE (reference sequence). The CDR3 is CASRPSGGKLETQYF. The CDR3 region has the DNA TGTGCCAGCAGGCCGTCGGGAGGGAAGCTTGAGACCCAGTACTTC.

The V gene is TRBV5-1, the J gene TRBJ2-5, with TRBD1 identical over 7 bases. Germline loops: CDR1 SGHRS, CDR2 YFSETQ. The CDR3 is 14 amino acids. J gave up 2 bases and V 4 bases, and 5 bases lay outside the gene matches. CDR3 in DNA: TGCGCCAGCAGCGAAGGGACAGAACAAGAGACCCAGTACTTC. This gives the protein CASSEGTEQETQYF.

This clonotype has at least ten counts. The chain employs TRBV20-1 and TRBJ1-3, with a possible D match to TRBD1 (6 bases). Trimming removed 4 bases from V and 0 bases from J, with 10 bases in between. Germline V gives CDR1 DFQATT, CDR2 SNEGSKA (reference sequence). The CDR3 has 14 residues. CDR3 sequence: CSATDSFSGNTIYF. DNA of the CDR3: TGCAGTGCTACGGACAGCTTCTCTGGAAACACCATATATTTT.

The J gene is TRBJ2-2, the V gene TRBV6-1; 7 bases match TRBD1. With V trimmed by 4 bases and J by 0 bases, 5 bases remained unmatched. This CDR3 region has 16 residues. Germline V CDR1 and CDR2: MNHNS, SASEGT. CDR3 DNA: TGTGCCAGCAGTGGGTGGGGACAGTCGAACACCGGGGAGCTGTTTTTT. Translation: CASSGWGQSNTGELFF.

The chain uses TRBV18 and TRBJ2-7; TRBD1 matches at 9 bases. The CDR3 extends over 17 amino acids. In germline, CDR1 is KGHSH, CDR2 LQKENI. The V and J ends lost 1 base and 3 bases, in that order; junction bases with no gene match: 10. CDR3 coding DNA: TGTGCCAGCTCACCACTAAGCATACAGGGGGCTATCTACGAGCAGTACTTC. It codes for CASSPLSIQGAIYEQYF.